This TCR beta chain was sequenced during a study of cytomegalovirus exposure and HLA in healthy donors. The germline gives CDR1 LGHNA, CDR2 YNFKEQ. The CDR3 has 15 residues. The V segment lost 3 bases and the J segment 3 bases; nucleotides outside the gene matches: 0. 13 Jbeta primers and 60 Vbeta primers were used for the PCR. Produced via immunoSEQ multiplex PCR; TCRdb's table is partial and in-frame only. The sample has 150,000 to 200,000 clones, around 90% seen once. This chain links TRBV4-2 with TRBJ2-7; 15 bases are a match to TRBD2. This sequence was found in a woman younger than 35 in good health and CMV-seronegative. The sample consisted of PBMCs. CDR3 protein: CASSQGLAGGYEQYF. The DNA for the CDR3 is TGTGCCAGCAGCCAGGGACTAGCGGGAGGCTACGAGCAGTACTTC.